Listed below are T cell receptor beta chains from one sample, sequenced in a study of cytomegalovirus exposure and HLA in healthy donors. Data came from immunoSEQ multiplex PCR; TCRdb stores just in-frame clones and leaves some out. Here the sample spans approximately 99,000 clones, 79% being singletons. The sequenced material came from PBMCs. Every receptor here comes from a male donor in good health and CMV-seropositive. CDR3s include the opening cysteine and the closing phenylalanine or tryptophan.

J,V,CDR3
TRBJ1-1,TRBV6-5,CASSYSRQYEAFF
TRBJ1-6,TRBV5-1,CASSFSSAANSPLHF
TRBJ1-1,TRBV10-3,CAISETGGIEAFF
TRBJ2-3,TRBV30,CAWSDKWGGMTDTQYF
TRBJ2-2,TRBV6-5,CASLLNRGNTGELFF
TRBJ1-2,TRBV19,CASSQTPGYGYTF
TRBJ2-5,TRBV6-6,CASREGLGGETQYF
TRBJ2-2,TRBV2,CASSEPGLNTGELFF
TRBJ2-1,TRBV5-1,CASSFAGGEWNEQFF
TRBJ1-5,TRBV5-6,CASSFAREGAQHF
TRBJ2-1,TRBV6-4,CASSVAGGLYNEQFF
TRBJ1-2,TRBV4-2,CASSQDQELYGYTF
TRBJ1-2,TRBV15,CATSRETPGQGAGGYTF
TRBJ1-5,TRBV2,CASRQGMRSNQPQHF
TRBJ2-2,TRBV30,CAWSVRVRDGELFF
TRBJ1-1,TRBV6-4,CASRPGQGYTEAFF
TRBJ1-4,TRBV7-9,CASSLGGTTNEKLFF
TRBJ1-1,TRBV5-1,CASRDRGMNTEAFF
TRBJ1-2,TRBV7-9,CASSLGGAFYRGRDGYTF
TRBJ1-1,TRBV7-2,CASSLNRVENTEAFF
TRBJ2-5,TRBV4-1,CASSQTGPQETQYF
TRBJ2-5,TRBV5-4,CASSVRGAVQETQYF
TRBJ2-2,TRBV7-9,CASSLVVTRAPGELFF
TRBJ1-6,TRBV6-1,CASSEIPGRGNSPLHF
TRBJ2-1,TRBV4-1,CASSPGTGALLEQFF
TRBJ1-2,TRBV6-5,CASSYGDRGFDYGYTF
TRBJ2-1,TRBV18,CASSGTSGGEQFF
TRBJ1-2,TRBV9,CASSVEQNYGYTF
TRBJ1-2,TRBV28,CASSLNRGLGYTF
TRBJ1-4,TRBV2,CASWSGRVVNEKLFF
TRBJ1-2,TRBV4-1,CASRPISGYGYTF
TRBJ1-5,TRBV6-4,CASSDSRQTQPQHF
TRBJ1-5,TRBV5-4,CASSPGTDQPQHF
TRBJ1-1,TRBV30,CACRKANTEAFF
TRBJ2-3,TRBV13,CASSGGTDTQYF
TRBJ2-7,TRBV6-5,CASSSAGGYVQYF
TRBJ2-1,TRBV4-3,CASSQDVPAGPYNEQFF
TRBJ1-4,TRBV5-1,CASSSGTGLEKLFF
TRBJ1-5,TRBV19,CASRFRVEGGNQPQHF
TRBJ1-2,TRBV29-1,CSVNREGYTF
TRBJ2-5,TRBV5-6,CASSPPPGTGHGPQYF
TRBJ2-7,TRBV19,CASSNSGTVRSFEQYF
TRBJ2-5,TRBV7-6,CASSSPRKETQYF
TRBJ2-4,TRBV6-5,CASSLGGPKNIQYF
TRBJ2-2,TRBV29-1,CSVEDRDRDNRRELFF
TRBJ2-7,TRBV4-2,CASSQKRHSEQYF
TRBJ1-2,TRBV30,CAWSLQGAGGYTF